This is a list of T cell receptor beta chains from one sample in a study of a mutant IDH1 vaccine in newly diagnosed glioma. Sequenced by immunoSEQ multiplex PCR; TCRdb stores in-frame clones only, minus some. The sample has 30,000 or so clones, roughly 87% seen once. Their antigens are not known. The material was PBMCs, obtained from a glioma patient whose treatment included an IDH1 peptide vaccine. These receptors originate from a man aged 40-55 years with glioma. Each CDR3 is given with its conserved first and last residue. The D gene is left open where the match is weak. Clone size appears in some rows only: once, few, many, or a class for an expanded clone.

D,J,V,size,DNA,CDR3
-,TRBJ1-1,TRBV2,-,TGTGCCAGTACTGGGGGCAACTTGAACACTGAAGCTTTCTTT,CASTGGNLNTEAFF
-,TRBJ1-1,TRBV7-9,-,TGTGCCAGCAGTTACCTCGGGGGGAACACTGAAGCTTTCTTT,CASSYLGGNTEAFF
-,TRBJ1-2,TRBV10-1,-,TGCGCCAGCAGGAAGGAAAACAAGTATACTCATGGCTACACCTTC,CASRKENKYTHGYTF
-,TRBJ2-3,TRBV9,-,TGTGCCAGCAGCCTCAGGGCGGGGCCCACAGATACGCAGTATTTT,CASSLRAGPTDTQYF
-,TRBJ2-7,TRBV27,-,TGTGCCAGCAGTTCTCGACTAGTACCCTACGAGCAGTACTTC,CASSSRLVPYEQYF
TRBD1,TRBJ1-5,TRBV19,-,TGTGCCAGTAGTAAACAGGGGGGAGCGGTGAATCAGCCCCAGCATTTT,CASSKQGGAVNQPQHF
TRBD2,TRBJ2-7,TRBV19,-,TGTGCCAGTAGTAAGACTAGCGGGGGTTCCTACGAGCAGTACTTC,CASSKTSGGSYEQYF
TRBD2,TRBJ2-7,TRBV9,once,TGTGCCAGCAGCGTACTAGCGGGAGGGGTCGACGAGCAGTACTTC,CASSVLAGGVDEQYF
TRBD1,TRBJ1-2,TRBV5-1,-,TGCGCCAGCAGCCCGGGACAGGGACTTAACTATGGCTACACCTTC,CASSPGQGLNYGYTF
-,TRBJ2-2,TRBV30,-,TGTGCCTGGAGTGTGGCAGGGGAAACCGGGGAGCTGTTTTTT,CAWSVAGETGELFF
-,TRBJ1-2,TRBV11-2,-,TGTGCCAGCACCCACATGGGAATTAACTATGGCTACACCTTC,CASTHMGINYGYTF
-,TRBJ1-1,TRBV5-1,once,TGCGCCAGCAGCTTGGTTACTTTCAGGGGGAACACTGAAGCTTTCTTT,CASSLVTFRGNTEAFF
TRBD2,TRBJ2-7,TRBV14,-,TGTGCCAGCAGCCCCCGGAATAGCGGGAGTAGTCGGTACTTC,CASSPRNSGSSRYF
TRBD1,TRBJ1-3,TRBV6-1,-,TGTGCCAGCAGTGAAGAGGGGGCGACTGGAAACACCATATATTTT,CASSEEGATGNTIYF
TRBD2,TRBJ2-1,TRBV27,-,TGTGCCAGCAGTTCCCTCTTAGCGGGGGGTCCAAATGAGCAGTTCTTC,CASSSLLAGGPNEQFF
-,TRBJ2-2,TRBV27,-,TGTGCCAGCAGTCCGCCGGGACGGCGTGACACCGGGGAGCTGTTTTTT,CASSPPGRRDTGELFF
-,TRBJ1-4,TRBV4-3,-,TGCGCCAGCAGCCAAGGGGATAACTGGTACGAAAAACTGTTTTTT,CASSQGDNWYEKLFF
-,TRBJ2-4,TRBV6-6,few,TGTGCCCATAGGGGGGGCCCTATTCAGTACTTC,CAHRGGPIQYF
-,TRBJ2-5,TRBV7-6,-,TGTGCCAGCAGCTTAGCGAGTCGAGAGACCCAGTACTTC,CASSLASRETQYF
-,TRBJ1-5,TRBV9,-,TGTGCCAGCAGCGTAGGCTACAATCAGCCCCAGCATTTT,CASSVGYNQPQHF
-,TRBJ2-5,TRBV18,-,TGTGCCAGCTCAACCGGGACGCAAGAGACCCAGTACTTC,CASSTGTQETQYF
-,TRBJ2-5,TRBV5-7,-,TGTGCCAGCAGCTTGGACCTCCAAGAGACCCAGTACTTC,CASSLDLQETQYF
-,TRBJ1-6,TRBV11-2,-,TGTGCCAGCAGCTTACGGATACCGGACGTAAATTCACCCCTCCACTTT,CASSLRIPDVNSPLHF
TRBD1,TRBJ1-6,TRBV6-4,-,TGTGCCAGCAGTGACTCAGGGGGCAATAATTCACCCCTCCACTTT,CASSDSGGNNSPLHF
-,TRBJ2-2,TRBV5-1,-,TGCGCCAGCAGCTTGGGTGCTGCGAGGACCGGGGAGCTGTTTTTT,CASSLGAARTGELFF
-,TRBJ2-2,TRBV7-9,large,TGTGCCAGCAGCTTAGGGTGGGCCGGGGAGCTGTTTTTT,CASSLGWAGELFF
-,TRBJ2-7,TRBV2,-,TGTGCCAGCAGTGAAGGGGGACGGCTCTACGAGCAGTACTTC,CASSEGGRLYEQYF
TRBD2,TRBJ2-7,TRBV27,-,TGTGCCAGCAGGGGACTAGCGGGAGGCTACGAGCAGTACTTC,CASRGLAGGYEQYF
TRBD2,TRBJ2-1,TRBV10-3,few,TGTGCCATCAGTGTAGGGACTAGCGGGCGAAGAGCCTACAATGAGCAGTTCTTC,CAISVGTSGRRAYNEQFF
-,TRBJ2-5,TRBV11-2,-,TGTGCCAGCAGCTTAAGTCACTCCAAAGAGACCCAGTACTTC,CASSLSHSKETQYF
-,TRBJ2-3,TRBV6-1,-,TGTGCCAGCAGTATGAGTACGGCAGATACGCAGTATTTT,CASSMSTADTQYF
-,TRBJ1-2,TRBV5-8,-,TGTGCCAGCAGCTTTCGACAGAGACCGTCCTATGGCTACACCTTC,CASSFRQRPSYGYTF
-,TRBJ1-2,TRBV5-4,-,TGTGCCAGCAGCACCGGACAAGGGTGGAATATCGGGGGCTACACCTTC,CASSTGQGWNIGGYTF
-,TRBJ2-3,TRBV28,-,TGTGCCAGCAGCTTGGGGTCAGATACGCAGTATTTT,CASSLGSDTQYF
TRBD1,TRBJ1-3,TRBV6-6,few,TGTGCCAGCAGCAGAGGACAGGGTGGCGGAAACACCATATATTTT,CASSRGQGGGNTIYF
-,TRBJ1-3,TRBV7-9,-,TGTGCCAGCAGCTTAGGGGGTTCTGGAAACACCATATATTTT,CASSLGGSGNTIYF
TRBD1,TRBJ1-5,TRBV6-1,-,TGTGCCAGCGCAGGGGGCCTCAATCAGCCCCAGCATTTT,CASAGGLNQPQHF